This paragraph covers one T cell receptor beta chain sequence. The antigen is not known. This CDR3 spans 18 amino acids. The ends lost 0 bases at V and 4 bases at J; junction bases unmatched: 13. From germline, CDR1 is MDHEN and CDR2 SYDVKM. Generated by immunoSEQ multiplex PCR, the TCRdb table keeps only in-frame clones and is missing some. The repertoire holds 90,000 to 140,000 clones, with roughly 87% as singletons. This sample stems from a study of T cell responses to AZD1222 COVID-19 vaccine. Pooled in the analysis were second doses at about 4 or about 12 weeks. Study-level points and caveats: Breadth and depth of Spike-specific TCRs rose after two AZD1222 doses. Repertoires were obtained only post-peak T cell response.

The origin of this receptor is an adult who received the AZD1222 COVID-19 vaccine. This specimen consisted of peripheral blood, obtained 28 days after the second AZD1222 dose. This rearrangement joins TRBV28 to TRBJ2-7; 9 bases align to TRBD1. The CDR3 DNA follows: TGTGCCAGCAGTTTATGGGGGAGAGTCGGGACAGGGATTTACGAGCAGTACTTC. It specifies CASSLWGRVGTGIYEQYF.